This T cell receptor (beta chain) appears in the sequencing data of a study of blood T cell repertoires in COVID-19. The V end lost 4 bases, the J end lost 3 bases, and 16 bases lay between the germline ends. Germline lookup yields CDR1 SGHRS and CDR2 YFSETQ. The CDR3 runs to 15 residues. Sequencing used immunoSEQ multiplex PCR; TCRdb keeps in-frame clones, though not all of them. The profile shows approximately 100,000 clones, about 92% of them singletons. Sequencing used peripheral blood. This TCR came from a woman older than 75 in a cohort sampled during active COVID-19. This chain uses TRBV5-1 with TRBJ1-1, with D tentatively TRBD1 (5 bases). The CDR3, as DNA: TGCGCCAGCAGCCCTGGCGGGGCCCGGGACACTGAAGCTTTCTTT. Translating gives CASSPGGARDTEAFF.